Below, 24 T cell receptor beta chains from the same sample are listed, as sequenced in a study of beta chain features in type 1 diabetes. The sequenced template was cDNA made from the entire isolated RNA. Sequenced by immunoSEQ multiplex PCR; TCRdb stores in-frame clones only, minus some. This table holds 330,000 or so clones, roughly a fifth found once. The sequencing sample was made of naive CD4+ T cells from blood. All receptors derive from a woman aged 18-35 years in good health.

The rearrangement links TRBV30 to TRBJ2-1; weak D call: TRBD2 (6 bases). There are 17 residues in the CDR3. Germline V gives CDR1 GTSNPN, CDR2 SVGIG (reference sequence). V lost 2 bases and J 4 bases, leaving 21 bases between the germline ends. CDR3 in amino acids: CAWSLTRSGVIYNEQFF. Written as DNA, the CDR3 is TGTGCCTGGAGTCTAACACGATCGGGGGTAATTTACAATGAGCAGTTCTTC.

The genes are TRBV7-3 and TRBJ2-2; D may be TRBD2 (5 bases). Trimming left V 0 bases short and J 3 bases short, with 8 bases between. The germline gives CDR1 SGHTA, CDR2 FQGTGA. The CDR3 extends over 15 amino acids. In DNA form, the CDR3 reads TGTGCCAGCAGCTTAACTAGCGCATACACCGGGGAGCTGTTTTTT. It yields the protein CASSLTSAYTGELFF.

This clone was counted between two and nine times. This rearrangement joins TRBV4-1 to TRBJ2-5, with D possibly matching TRBD2 (6 bases). Trimming took off 6 bases at V and 5 bases at J, with 16 bases between the two ends. This CDR3 is 14 amino acids long. Germline-derived CDR1 and CDR2 are MGHRA and YSYEKL. CDR3 coding DNA: TGCGCCAGCAGATTGGGGGGACTCGGGGAGACCCAGTACTTC. Protein sequence: CASRLGGLGETQYF.

In its sample, this clone was seen a few times. This rearrangement joins TRBV25-1 to TRBJ1-1, with a weak D call TRBD1 (5 bases). With 3 bases removed from V and 3 bases from J, the gap between germline ends came to 14 bases. Germline assignment: CDR1 MGHDK and CDR2 SYGVNS. There are 15 residues in the CDR3. CDR3 DNA sequence: TGTGCCAGCAGTGAGTCCCTCGGGGGGTACACTGAAGCTTTCTTT. Translation: CASSESLGGYTEAFF.

The rearrangement uses TRBV7-2 and TRBJ2-7; 8 bases are shared with TRBD2. Germline assignment: CDR1 SGHTA and CDR2 FQGNSA. Trimming cost V 5 bases and J 12 bases; bases outside gene matches: 18. The CDR3 is 15 amino acids. CDR3 sequence: CASSPWGGDKSGRYF. Here the CDR3 DNA reads TGTGCCAGCAGCCCCTGGGGTGGGGATAAGAGCGGGAGGTACTTC.

The V call is TRBV7-2, the J call TRBJ1-1, with unresolved D. Trimming shortened V by 4 bases and J by 1 base, and 7 bases separated the two germline ends. Per the germline V gene, CDR1 is SGHTA and CDR2 is FQGNSA. The CDR3 length is 13 residues. The CDR3 DNA reads as TGTGCCAGCAGCTCCGGTCCGAACACTGAAGCTTTCTTT. Translated: CASSSGPNTEAFF.

This clone was recorded a few times. The genes are TRBV30 and TRBJ2-7; TRBD2 might be the D (8 bases). The CDR3 sequence is 14 residues long. CDR1 and CDR2 from the germline V gene are GTSNPN and SVGIG (reference sequence). Trimming pared 4 bases from V and 4 bases from J, leaving 17 bases between. Here the CDR3 DNA reads TGTGCCTGGACGGGAGGGACAGCCCTATACGAGCAGTACTTC. Translation gives CAWTGGTALYEQYF.

There are a few counts of this clone. The rearrangement joins TRBV18 to TRBJ2-3, with TRBD2 matching 11 bases. Germline lookup yields CDR1 KGHSH and CDR2 LQKENI. Losses at the gene ends were 3 bases for V and 5 bases for J; bases not matched to a gene: 7. This CDR3 region has 16 residues. This chain's CDR3 is CASSPIRLAGIDTQYF. Written as DNA, the CDR3 is TGTGCCAGCTCACCCATTCGACTAGCGGGGATAGATACGCAGTATTTT.

The chain employs TRBV11-2 and TRBJ2-3; TRBD2 might be the D (5 bases). Germline V CDR1 and CDR2: SGHAT, FQNNGV. The V and J ends lost 5 bases and 4 bases respectively, with 10 bases between them. The CDR3 spans 13 residues. CDR3 nucleotides: TGTGCCAGCAGCCCCTCAGCGGCAGATACGCAGTATTTT. This sequence encodes CASSPSAADTQYF.

The sample holds a few counts of this clone. The chain has TRBV7-9 and TRBJ2-1; TRBD1 matches 11 bases. V lost 0 bases, J lost 7 bases, and 2 bases stayed unmatched. Germline CDR1 reads SEHNR; CDR2 reads FQNEAQ (reference sequence). The CDR3 extends over 15 amino acids. Here the CDR3 reads CASSLAGDRGNEQFF. In nucleotides, the CDR3 is TGTGCCAGCAGCTTAGCCGGGGACAGGGGGAATGAGCAGTTCTTC.

The DNA for the CDR3 is TGCGCCAGCAGCCCGAATTTCAGGGTTGAGGAAAAACTGTTTTTT. Translating gives CASSPNFRVEEKLFF. The chain uses TRBV5-1 and TRBJ1-4; tentative D call: TRBD1 (5 bases). The CDR3 extends over 15 amino acids. Trimming took 4 bases from V and 8 from J, leaving 18 bases between them. Per germline, CDR1 SGHRS and CDR2 YFSETQ.

This chain connects TRBV7-9 to TRBJ2-7, with D perhaps TRBD1 (5 bases). The CDR3 contains 14 residues. The germline gives CDR1 SEHNR, CDR2 FQNEAQ (reference sequence). V was cut by 4 bases and J by 6 bases, with 16 bases left in between. CDR3 DNA sequence: TGTGCCAGCAGCTCAGCACGACAGTCGCTCGAGCAGTACTTC. Translating gives CASSSARQSLEQYF.

This clone was seen a few times. The gene calls are TRBV5-6 and TRBJ2-5, with D unresolved. Germline V gene lookup returns CDR1 SGHDT and CDR2 YYEEEE. Trimming cost V 1 base and J 5 bases, with 9 bases left between them. CDR3 length equals 13 residues. The CDR3, as DNA: TGTGCCAGCAGCTTGAACACACCGGAGACCCAGTACTTC. Its protein product is CASSLNTPETQYF.

This clone was counted between two and nine times. This rearrangement joins TRBV29-1 to TRBJ1-5; TRBD1 aligns across 9 bases. The CDR3 runs to 13 residues. V dropped 4 bases and J dropped 7; count of bases not matched to a gene: 5. Germline CDR1 is SQVTM and CDR2 is ANQGSEA. The CDR3 here is CSVGGTGNQPQHF. Written as DNA, the CDR3 is TGCAGCGTTGGGGGGACAGGGAACCAGCCCCAGCATTTT.

This clone was observed a handful of times. J is TRBJ2-4 and V is TRBV5-1; TRBD2 matches 9 bases. The V and J ends lost 4 bases and 5 bases, in that order; junction bases with no gene match: 10. Looked up from germline, CDR1 is SGHRS and CDR2 is YFSETQ. CDR3 length: 16 amino acids. The CDR3 nucleotides read TGCGCCAGCAGCCCCGGGGGCGGGAGGGCCCAAAACATTCAGTACTTC. It is translated as CASSPGGGRAQNIQYF.

This clone was counted only a few times. The CDR3 loop is CASSYSYGDYGYTF. CDR3 bases: TGTGCCAGCAGTTACTCTTACGGGGACTATGGCTACACCTTC. The chain couples TRBV6-5 to TRBJ1-2; no reliable D call. V was shortened by 0 bases and J by 3 bases, with 8 bases between the two germline ends. Germline V gene data show CDR1 as MNHEY and CDR2 as SVGAGI. The CDR3 length is 14 residues.

The rearrangement uses TRBV29-1 and TRBJ2-5; 7 bases are a match to TRBD2. Germline-derived CDR1 and CDR2 are SQVTM and ANQGSEA. V shed 7 bases and J 2 bases; nucleotides not matched to a gene: 10. The CDR3 extends over 14 amino acids. This CDR3 is CSAPVTSAQETQYF. The CDR3, as DNA: TGCAGCGCCCCGGTTACTAGCGCGCAAGAGACCCAGTACTTC.

This clone was seen a handful of times. The chain employs TRBV29-1 and TRBJ1-1, with a tentative D call TRBD1 (6 bases). The V end was cut by 7 bases, the J end by 0 bases, with 9 bases between. The germline CDR1 and CDR2 sequences are SQVTM and ANQGSEA. CDR3 length: 12 residues. DNA for the CDR3: TGCAGCGACGCAGGGGTGAACACTGAAGCTTTCTTT. Translation gives CSDAGVNTEAFF.

This clone was observed a few times. The chain couples TRBV5-4 to TRBJ2-1; TRBD2 aligns across 7 bases. Germline assignment: CDR1 SGHNT and CDR2 YYREEE (reference sequence). The junction had 8 bases not matched to a gene; V was cut back by 3 bases and J by 8 bases. CDR3 length: 14 residues. This CDR3 is CASSSGREKDEQFF. In DNA, the CDR3 is TGTGCCAGCAGCTCCGGGCGGGAGAAGGATGAGCAGTTCTTC. The entire variable domain, with the rest obtained from reference TRBV5-4 and TRBJ2-1, is as follows: ETGVTQSPTHLIKTRGQQVTLRCSSQSGHNTVSWYQQALGQGPQFIFQYYREEENGRGNFPPRFSGLQFPNYSSELNVNALELDDSALYLCASSSGREKDEQFFGPGTRLTVL.

The gene calls are TRBV7-9 and TRBJ2-2; 10 nucleotides agree with TRBD1. Per germline, CDR1 SEHNR and CDR2 FQNEAQ (reference sequence). The V and J ends lost 5 bases and 3 bases, in that order; junction bases with no gene match: 3. The CDR3 totals 15 residues. CDR3 nucleotide sequence: TGTGCCAGCAGCCCCGGGACAGGGGACACCGGGGAGCTGTTTTTT. Its protein product is CASSPGTGDTGELFF.

The CDR3 DNA is TGCAGCGTTAGAGAAGTTGCAAATCTGGAGACCCAGTACTTC. Translating it yields CSVREVANLETQYF. The chain employs TRBV29-1 and TRBJ2-5; the D is unclear. CDR3 length: 14 amino acids. Germline values: CDR1 SQVTM, CDR2 ANQGSEA. Trimming pared 5 bases from V and 5 bases from J, leaving 18 bases between. Together with reference TRBV29-1 and TRBJ2-5, the CDR3 gives the full variable domain: SAVISQKPSRDICQRGTSLTIQCQVDSQVTMMFWYRQQPGQSLTLIATANQGSEATYESGFVIDKFPISRPNLTFSTLTVSNMSPEDSSIYLCSVREVANLETQYFGPGTRLLVL.

CDR3 DNA sequence: TGTGCCAGCAGTGGGGGGGGCCGGCAGCCCCAGCATTTT. It is translated as CASSGGGRQPQHF. The chain links TRBV2 to TRBJ1-5, with D possibly being TRBD1 (6 bases). The CDR3 loop spans 13 amino acids. Germline CDR1 is SNHLY and CDR2 is FYNNEI. V was clipped by 4 bases and J by 7 bases, with 11 bases between them.

Details on this clone: Other DNA sequences in this specimen translate into the identical CDR3. The V call is TRBV5-1, the J call TRBJ1-5, with 9 bases aligning to TRBD1. This CDR3 is built from 14 residues. CDR1 is SGHRS and CDR2 is YFSETQ in the germline V gene. V trimming: 0 bases; J trimming: 7 bases; junction bases outside the gene matches: 2. CDR3 bases: TGCGCCAGCAGCTTGGGACAGGGGGGACAGCCCCAGCATTTT. Its protein product is CASSLGQGGQPQHF.

Details on this clone: Distinct nucleotide sequences in the sample also encode this CDR3. CDR3 coding DNA: TGCGCCAGCAGCTTGGGACAGGGAAACACCGGGGAGCTGTTTTTT. Translation gives CASSLGQGNTGELFF. The gene calls are TRBV5-1 and TRBJ2-2; TRBD1 matches at 7 bases. The CDR3 is made up of 15 amino acids. The V segment lost 0 bases and the J segment 2 bases; nucleotides outside the gene matches: 1. Germline lookup yields CDR1 SGHRS and CDR2 YFSETQ.